Relative to its sample, the clone carrying this TCR beta chain is large. Its antigen is not identified. Assay: immunoSEQ multiplex PCR; the TCRdb copy retains only in-frame clones and omits some. Of about 4,800 clones listed, 66% were seen once; the top ten hold approximately 41%. This sample is drawn from a study of CD8 T cell repertoires and HIV-1 epitope variants. The overall study: Epitopes were three Gag families plus Nef HW9 and YT9. T cells were cultured for less than 13 days with cytokines added on days 3 and 7. Separate from the cultures, 1M uncultured T cells served as baseline.

Sequencing was carried out using cultured CD8+ T cells derived from PBMCs. The receptor comes from a male donor with HIV.

CDR3 loop: CASSDGTATGELFF. CDR3 nucleotides: TGTGCCAGCAGTGACGGGACAGCCACCGGGGAGCTGTTTTTT. This chain uses TRBV25-1 with TRBJ2-2, with TRBD1 matching over 7 bases. The CDR3 extends over 14 amino acids. V lost 3 bases and J lost 4; bases outside the gene matches: 2. Germline loops: CDR1 MGHDK, CDR2 SYGVNS.